This T cell receptor (beta chain) originates from a study of shared clonotypes between healthy human individuals. CDR3 length: 12 amino acids. Per the germline V gene, CDR1 is MGHDK and CDR2 is SYGVNS. Donors comprised healthy HIV-negative adults lacking recent acute infections or vaccinations. Donors comprised only Caucasian adults living in Nashville, Tennessee. TCRdb's table, derived via immunoSEQ multiplex PCR, lists solely in-frame clones and lacks some. The sample consists of about half a million clones, approximately 80% of them appearing once. The receptor comes from a woman between 40 and 55 years old in good health. Some clones in this sample may be carry-over from other donors' samples. The sequencing sample was made of PBMCs. The genes are TRBV25-1 and TRBJ2-5, with D hard to call. The J call is uncertain, as TRBJ2-7 better fits the DNA end. This chain's CDR3 is CASSEYRYEQYF. Here the CDR3 DNA reads TGTGCCAGCAGTGAATATAGATACGAGCAGTACTTC.